This T cell receptor beta chain was captured by sequencing in a study of T cells in women clearing cervical HPV infection. Study information: Case blood drawn at lesion detection; control blood after infection cleared.

Measured with immunoSEQ multiplex PCR; TCRdb has only the in-frame clones, and not every one. The table lists about 45,000 clones, with about 1.2% in the top ten. With regard to this clone: Its cognate antigen is unknown. The sequenced fragment ends 3 residues before the CDR3 boundary, so the rest is inferred from the germline J gene.

Deletions cut 7 bases from V and 6 bases from J, with 18 bases between. The germline CDR1 and CDR2 sequences are MNHEY and SVGEGT. The CDR3 sequence is 14 residues long. General observations from the study: Repertoire richness, not evenness, was significantly elevated in CIN3+ cases versus controls. Cases carried less TRBV6-7 than controls: about 0.1% versus 0.15%.

HPV was found by MY09/MY11 PCR and dot-blot genotyping. The sample comprised blood buffy coat. The clonotype comes from a woman aged 18 to 75 with a cervical HPV16 infection that either progressed to CIN3+ or cleared (not recorded which). V usage is TRBV6-2 or TRBV6-3 and J usage is TRBJ1-1; D is possibly TRBD1 (5 bases). The sequenced part of the CDR3 DNA is TGTGCCAGCAATACCCCCGGGGGGAAGCCTGAA. This translates into CASNTPGGKPE. The whole CDR3 protein reads CASNTPGGKPEAFF.